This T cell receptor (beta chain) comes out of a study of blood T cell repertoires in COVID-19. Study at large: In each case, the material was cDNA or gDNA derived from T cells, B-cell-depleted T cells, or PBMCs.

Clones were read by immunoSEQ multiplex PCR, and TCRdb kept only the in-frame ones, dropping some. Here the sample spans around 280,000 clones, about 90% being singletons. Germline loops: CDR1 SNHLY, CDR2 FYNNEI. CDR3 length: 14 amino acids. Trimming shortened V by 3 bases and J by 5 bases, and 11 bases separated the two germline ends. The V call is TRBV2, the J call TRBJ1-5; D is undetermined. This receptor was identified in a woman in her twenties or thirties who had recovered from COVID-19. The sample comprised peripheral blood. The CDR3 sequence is CASSDTWRDQPQHF. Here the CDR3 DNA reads TGTGCCAGCAGTGATACCTGGAGGGATCAGCCCCAGCATTTT.